The sequence of this TCR beta chain was determined in a study of blood T cells in healthy people across ages. This clonotype has a count of ten or more. The target antigen is unknown. Germline loops: CDR1 SGDLS, CDR2 YYNGEE. There are 16 residues in the CDR3. The V gene lost 0 bases and the J gene lost 1 base, with 12 bases spanning the gap. Findings of the study overall: Naive CD4+ cell counts and diversity both ran higher in long-lived than in aged donors. Diversity of TCR beta per million T cells declined in a roughly linear way with age.

The second PCR ran about 6 to 11 cycles with a sample-barcoded 5' primer and J-beta primers. TCRdb redid the calling of the 5' RACE reads with MiXCR, one entry per CDR3 protein. The sample lists about 1.6 million distinct CDR3 sequences, roughly 32% occurring once. The sample was blood. This clonotype was sampled from a woman aged 25 to 39 in good health. The rearrangement joins TRBV9 to TRBJ2-3; perhaps D is TRBD1 or TRBD2 (5 bases each). CDR3 bases: TGTGCCAGCAGCGTAGGACGAGGGGCAGGCACAGATACGCAGTATTTT. It codes for CASSVGRGAGTDTQYF.